This T cell receptor (beta chain) was recovered during a study of OX40 agonist ivuxolimab in advanced cancers. Note on this clone: The antigen is not known.

Sequenced by immunoSEQ multiplex PCR; TCRdb stores in-frame clones only, minus some. The sample has roughly 51,000 clones, more than 85% seen once. Study-wide points: The CD4+ and CD8+ T cells in the blood had expanded clonally by week 6 at 0.1 to 3.0 mg/kg.

CDR3 length equals 11 residues. The V gene lost 4 bases and the J gene lost 7 bases, with 5 bases spanning the gap. Germline V CDR1 and CDR2: MDHEN, SYDVKM. This clonotype was sampled from an adult with an advanced solid tumor such as melanoma, head and neck, liver or kidney cancer. The sequences come from CD4+ or CD8+ T cells sorted from blood, collected in a trial of the OX40 agonist ivuxolimab. The J gene is TRBJ1-5, the V gene TRBV28; D call uncertain. The CDR3: CASSSPQPQHF. Here the CDR3 DNA reads TGTGCCAGCAGTTCCCCGCAGCCCCAGCATTTT.